Listed below are T cell receptor beta chains from one sample, sequenced in a study of Ad26.COV2.S vaccination and SARS-CoV-2 variants. The protocol was immunoSEQ multiplex PCR, while the TCRdb copy is restricted to in-frame clones and leaves out a portion. In the table there are 350,000 to 450,000 clones, about 80% of which are singletons. The input for sequencing was peripheral blood, taken in a trial of Ad26.COV2.S vaccine versus placebo. The receptors were sampled from a person aged 18 to 59 who received the Ad26.COV2.S COVID-19 vaccine or a placebo. CDR3s include the opening cysteine and the closing phenylalanine or tryptophan. D genes are given only for firm matches. A row's size may be missing; if present it is once, few, many or a size class.

J: TRBJ1-2; size: NA; D: NA; V: TRBV5-1; CDR3: CASSPPTLKSGYTF; DNA: TGCGCCAGCAGCCCCCCCACCCTCAAGAGTGGCTACACCTTC
J: TRBJ2-2; size: NA; D: TRBD1; V: TRBV7-3; CDR3: CASSLTGGYNTGELFF; DNA: TGTGCCAGCAGCTTAACAGGGGGCTACAACACCGGGGAGCTGTTTTTT
J: TRBJ1-5; size: NA; D: NA; V: TRBV4-1; CDR3: CASSQGLQGTRRQPQHF; DNA: TGCGCCAGCAGCCAAGGGCTTCAAGGTACCCGGCGTCAGCCCCAGCATTTT
J: TRBJ2-5; size: NA; D: NA; V: TRBV6-2/TRBV6-3; CDR3: CASSSVLRTQYF; DNA: TGTGCCAGCAGTTCCGTCCTAAGGACCCAGTACTTC
J: TRBJ1-4; size: few; D: NA; V: TRBV13; CDR3: CASSFRRGREKLFF; DNA: TGTGCCAGCAGCTTCAGGAGGGGACGGGAAAAACTGTTTTTT
J: TRBJ2-1; size: NA; D: NA; V: TRBV5-1; CDR3: CASSLVGGGSYNEQFF; DNA: TGCGCCAGCAGCTTGGTTGGCGGAGGCTCCTACAATGAGCAGTTCTTC
J: TRBJ1-2; size: NA; D: TRBD1; V: TRBV6-5; CDR3: CASNPPSGTGQGYTF; DNA: TGTGCCAGTAACCCTCCCTCCGGGACAGGACAAGGCTACACCTTC
J: TRBJ2-7; size: NA; D: TRBD2; V: TRBV13; CDR3: CASGGGAEQYF; DNA: TGTGCCAGCGGGGGAGGGGCCGAGCAGTACTTC
J: TRBJ1-2; size: NA; D: NA; V: TRBV19; CDR3: CASSIFQGNYGYTF; DNA: TGTGCCAGTAGTATCTTTCAGGGGAACTATGGCTACACCTTC
J: TRBJ2-3; size: NA; D: NA; V: TRBV11-3; CDR3: CASGADTQYF; DNA: TGTGCCAGTGGGGCAGATACGCAGTATTTT
J: TRBJ2-7; size: once; D: TRBD1; V: TRBV7-9; CDR3: CASSLEGTVPPYEQYF; DNA: TGTGCCAGCAGCTTAGAAGGGACAGTTCCCCCCTACGAGCAGTACTTC
J: TRBJ2-3; size: NA; D: NA; V: TRBV14; CDR3: CASSPLGLRADTQYF; DNA: TGTGCCAGCAGCCCCCTGGGCCTTCGGGCAGATACGCAGTATTTT
J: TRBJ2-7; size: NA; D: NA; V: TRBV5-5; CDR3: CASSVRQGLNEQYF; DNA: TGTGCCAGCAGCGTAAGGCAGGGTTTAAACGAGCAGTACTTC
J: TRBJ1-6; size: NA; D: TRBD1; V: TRBV19; CDR3: CASDKTGGSSPLHF; DNA: TGTGCCAGTGATAAGACAGGGGGCAGTTCACCCCTCCACTTT
J: TRBJ1-4; size: NA; D: NA; V: TRBV21-1; CDR3: CASSKTGQGGTNEKLFF; DNA: TGTGCCAGCAGCAAAACTGGCCAGGGGGGTACTAATGAAAAACTGTTTTTT
J: TRBJ2-7; size: NA; D: NA; V: TRBV6-5; CDR3: CASSSKYEQYF; DNA: TGTGCCAGCAGTTCGAAGTACGAGCAGTACTTC
J: TRBJ2-7; size: NA; D: NA; V: TRBV24-1; CDR3: CATSDPSGHPYEQYF; DNA: TGTGCCACCAGTGATCCATCGGGACACCCCTACGAGCAGTACTTC
J: TRBJ2-1; size: few; D: TRBD2; V: TRBV7-2; CDR3: CASSTRFSGRDEQFF; DNA: TGTGCCAGCAGCACCCGGTTTAGCGGGAGGGATGAGCAGTTCTTC
J: TRBJ1-2; size: NA; D: NA; V: TRBV18; CDR3: CASSPNSGYGYTF; DNA: TGTGCCAGCTCACCAAATTCGGGGTATGGCTACACCTTC
J: TRBJ2-7; size: NA; D: NA; V: TRBV11-2; CDR3: CASSFWGRGNSYEQYF; DNA: TGTGCCAGCAGCTTCTGGGGCAGGGGCAACTCCTACGAGCAGTACTTC
J: TRBJ2-7; size: NA; D: TRBD2; V: TRBV29-1; CDR3: CSVGREKYEQYF; DNA: TGCAGCGTTGGGCGGGAGAAGTACGAGCAGTACTTC
J: TRBJ2-7; size: NA; D: NA; V: TRBV28; CDR3: CASSSLTSNRDNFSEQYF; DNA: TGTGCCAGCAGTTCCCTTACCAGCAACCGGGACAACTTTTCCGAGCAGTACTTC
J: TRBJ1-2; size: few; D: TRBD1; V: TRBV18; CDR3: CASSRAGTGANYGYTF; DNA: TGTGCCAGCTCACGGGCCGGGACAGGGGCCAACTATGGCTACACCTTC
J: TRBJ2-1; size: NA; D: NA; V: TRBV10-1; CDR3: CASSEVWGSSYNEQFF; DNA: TGCGCCAGCAGTGAGGTGTGGGGGAGCTCCTACAATGAGCAGTTCTTC
J: TRBJ1-5; size: NA; D: NA; V: TRBV5-5; CDR3: CASSPIGGGSQPQHF; DNA: TGTGCCAGCAGCCCTATAGGGGGGGGCAGTCAGCCCCAGCATTTT
J: TRBJ1-6; size: NA; D: TRBD1; V: TRBV10-3; CDR3: CAIRPGTGDNSPLHF; DNA: TGTGCCATCAGGCCAGGGACAGGGGATAATTCACCCCTCCACTTT
J: TRBJ2-1; size: NA; D: TRBD1; V: TRBV5-1; CDR3: CASSLRQGGSYNEQFF; DNA: TGCGCCAGCAGCCTCCGACAGGGCGGCTCCTACAATGAGCAGTTCTTC
J: TRBJ1-1; size: NA; D: NA; V: TRBV3-1/TRBV3-2; CDR3: CASSHLSGAFF; DNA: TGTGCCAGCAGCCACCTATCCGGAGCTTTCTTT
J: TRBJ2-3; size: NA; D: NA; V: TRBV5-4; CDR3: CASSFRRTTDTQYF; DNA: TGTGCCAGCAGCTTCCGACGGACCACAGATACGCAGTATTTT
J: TRBJ1-1; size: few; D: TRBD1; V: TRBV7-9; CDR3: CASRGDRQGPKAFF; DNA: TGTGCCAGCAGAGGGGATAGACAGGGTCCGAAAGCTTTCTTT
J: TRBJ1-5; size: NA; D: NA; V: TRBV2; CDR3: CASSEEMRGANQPQHF; DNA: TGTGCCAGCAGTGAGGAAATGAGGGGGGCGAATCAGCCCCAGCATTTT
J: TRBJ2-7; size: NA; D: TRBD1; V: TRBV24-1; CDR3: CATSGNSGTEAYEQYF; DNA: TGTGCCACCAGTGGTAACTCCGGGACAGAGGCCTACGAGCAGTACTTC
J: TRBJ1-1; size: NA; D: NA; V: TRBV27; CDR3: CASSRPLDRSGGTEAFF; DNA: TGTGCCAGCAGTAGACCACTAGACAGGTCCGGGGGCACTGAAGCTTTCTTT
J: TRBJ2-1; size: few; D: NA; V: TRBV24-1; CDR3: CATSDPRRRSNEQFF; DNA: TGTGCCACCAGTGACCCTCGGCGCAGATCCAATGAGCAGTTCTTC
J: TRBJ1-2; size: once; D: NA; V: TRBV3-1/TRBV3-2; CDR3: CASSQPGPWGYGYTF; DNA: TGTGCCAGCAGCCAACCGGGCCCCTGGGGCTATGGCTACACCTTC
J: TRBJ1-5; size: NA; D: NA; V: TRBV9; CDR3: CASSVGADQPQHF; DNA: TGTGCCAGCAGCGTGGGGGCGGATCAGCCCCAGCATTTT
J: TRBJ1-2; size: NA; D: NA; V: TRBV28; CDR3: CAAGRGMAADGYTF; DNA: TGTGCTGCCGGGAGAGGCATGGCAGCGGATGGCTACACCTTC
J: TRBJ2-5; size: NA; D: NA; V: TRBV6-5; CDR3: CASDRQGGETQYF; DNA: TGTGCCAGCGATCGCCAGGGAGGAGAGACCCAGTACTTC
J: TRBJ1-5; size: NA; D: NA; V: TRBV6-7; CDR3: CATAGGDQPQHF; DNA: TGTGCCACAGCTGGGGGAGATCAGCCCCAGCATTTT
J: TRBJ2-2; size: NA; D: NA; V: TRBV12-3/TRBV12-4; CDR3: CASRSPYTGELFF; DNA: TGTGCCAGCAGGTCCCCCTACACCGGGGAGCTGTTTTTT
J: TRBJ1-1; size: NA; D: NA; V: TRBV15; CDR3: CATSRVGTEAFF; DNA: TGTGCCACCAGCAGGGTTGGCACTGAAGCTTTCTTT
J: TRBJ2-1; size: NA; D: TRBD1; V: TRBV19; CDR3: CASSTGGSYNEQFF; DNA: TGTGCCAGTAGTACAGGGGGCTCTTACAATGAGCAGTTCTTC
J: TRBJ2-1; size: NA; D: NA; V: TRBV5-1; CDR3: CASSLVSGTYNEQFF; DNA: TGCGCCAGCAGCTTGGTTAGCGGAACCTACAATGAGCAGTTCTTC
J: TRBJ2-3; size: NA; D: TRBD1; V: TRBV5-4; CDR3: CASSLGTGDTQYF; DNA: TGTGCCAGCAGCTTGGGGACAGGGGATACGCAGTATTTT
J: TRBJ2-5; size: NA; D: TRBD1; V: TRBV11-3; CDR3: CASSQERTGLKETQYF; DNA: TGTGCCAGCAGCCAGGAAAGGACAGGGTTGAAAGAGACCCAGTACTTC
J: TRBJ1-4; size: NA; D: NA; V: TRBV6-2/TRBV6-3; CDR3: CASSKPWQGVATNEKLFF; DNA: TGTGCCAGCAGCAAACCTTGGCAGGGCGTTGCAACTAATGAAAAACTGTTTTTT
J: TRBJ1-6; size: NA; D: TRBD1; V: TRBV5-1; CDR3: CASSLGQGRPLHF; DNA: TGCGCCAGCAGCTTGGGACAGGGAAGGCCCCTCCACTTT
J: TRBJ1-2; size: NA; D: NA; V: TRBV25-1; CDR3: CASSERSHSRGYTF; DNA: TGTGCCAGCAGTGAAAGAAGCCACTCGCGTGGCTACACCTTC
J: TRBJ2-5; size: few; D: TRBD1; V: TRBV7-6; CDR3: CASSSRPGQGGSGTQYF; DNA: TGTGCCAGCAGCTCCAGGCCGGGACAGGGAGGGTCCGGGACCCAGTACTTC
J: TRBJ1-5; size: NA; D: NA; V: TRBV10-1; CDR3: CASSLDQPQHF; DNA: TGCGCCAGCAGTCTCGATCAGCCCCAGCATTTT
J: TRBJ1-4; size: NA; D: NA; V: TRBV28; CDR3: CASSPGGVGEKLFF; DNA: TGTGCCAGCAGCCCAGGAGGGGTAGGGGAAAAACTGTTTTTT
J: TRBJ1-4; size: few; D: NA; V: TRBV27; CDR3: CASSQGGTTNEKLFF; DNA: TGTGCCAGCAGTCAAGGGGGGACAACTAATGAAAAACTGTTTTTT
J: TRBJ2-5; size: NA; D: NA; V: TRBV16; CDR3: CASSQSSGGEGTQYF; DNA: TGTGCCAGCAGCCAATCGAGTGGGGGCGAAGGGACCCAGTACTTC